This T cell receptor (beta chain) was sequenced in a study of metastatic and nonmetastatic thyroid tumors (dated by TCRdb to about 2020). Looking at the study overall: The researchers compared repertoires between peripheral blood samples and tumor or nodule tissue samples from patients with malignant or benign thyroid disease.

Library preparation employed PCR. Sequencer: Illumina HiSeq 4000. High-throughput sequencing was used to profile the CDR3 region of the TCR beta-chain in every patient. The authors' pipeline ran thus. A classifier to discriminate distant-metastatic papillary thyroid cancer patients was built from CDR3 differences across clinicopathological groups. To measure repertoire diversity the researchers used the Shannon index, while the Morisita-Horn index served to gauge how similar the tumor and blood repertoires were. TCRdb redid the processing of the public reads, applying fastp at Q25 and MiXCR, and retained in-frame beta chains. The V and J calls reflect TCRdb's pipeline rather than the authors' work. Here the sample has fewer than 35,000 clones; roughly 30% occur a single time. Approximately 31% of the sample belongs to the ten largest clones. None of the patients had been given any treatment before thyroid surgery. Using T-cell receptor beta sequencing, the study looked back at clinical samples from patients collected from the early 2010s to the late 2010s.

Overall results and qualifications from the work: In both blood and tumor samples, TCR beta diversity was reported to be significantly higher in malignant tumors than in benign nodules.

This clone was found a few times. Its antigen specificity is not known. No per-base quality is available; no much larger clone lies one base away. V loses 4 bases of germline sequence and J loses 8 bases, and the interval between the two ends is 6 bases. From the cysteine through the phenylalanine, the CDR3 covers 11 amino acids. The only DNA kept is the CDR3, 33 bases in frame from the first base. From a lookup of the germline V gene, CDR1 and CDR2 are MNHEY and SVGAGI. The rearranged segments are TRBV6-5 and TRBJ2-1; the D gene assignment is ambiguous. The sample comprised blood. The clonotype was recovered from a female donor with papillary thyroid cancer or a benign thyroid nodule (not recorded which). Some clones in this sample may be carry-over from other donors' samples. The DNA sequence reads TGTGCCAGCAGTTGGGTGGATGAGCAGTTCTTC. Its protein reads: CASSWVDEQFF.